Here is one TCR beta chain with its context. These data are taken from a study of blood T cell repertoires in COVID-19. Looking at the study overall: There were acute and convalescent COVID-19 samples, and they came from the United States, Italy and Spain. T cells, B-cell-depleted T cells, or PBMCs provided the cDNA or gDNA that served as material.

The junction had 14 bases not matched to a gene; V was cut back by 4 bases and J by 7 bases. Germline CDR1 reads SEHNR; CDR2 reads FQNEAQ (reference sequence). CDR3 length: 17 amino acids. Original analysis: Scientists estimated how many nucleated cells there were by amplifying reference gene primers. Clones were read by immunoSEQ multiplex PCR, and TCRdb kept only the in-frame ones, dropping some. V and J calls plus clone size are reproduced from that table; the DNA served to infer D and trimming. This table holds about 180,000 clones, around 88% found once. This TCR was recovered from a woman aged 30 to 39 with acute or convalescent COVID-19. Sequenced sample: peripheral blood. The chain recombines TRBV7-9 with TRBJ2-1, with 9 bases lining up with TRBD1. CDR3 in DNA: TGTGCCAGCAGCTCCCTACGGACAGGGGCAGGGGGTAATGAGCAGTTCTTC. Translating gives CASSSLRTGAGGNEQFF.